The 5 T cell receptor beta chains below all came from one sample that was sequenced in a study of cytomegalovirus exposure and HLA in healthy donors. Primers for the PCR totalled 60 Vbeta and 13 Jbeta. TCRdb's copy holds only in-frame clones and misses some; the assay was immunoSEQ multiplex PCR. This table has over 100,000 clones, 70% to 80% appearing once. Material: PBMCs. These receptors were obtained from a female donor in good health and CMV-seronegative.

V and J are TRBV28 and TRBJ1-5; the D gene is possibly TRBD1 (5 bases). CDR3 size: 15 residues. Germline V lookup: CDR1 MDHEN, CDR2 SYDVKM. V was cut by 2 bases and J by 2 bases, with 10 bases left in between. CDR3 coding DNA: TGTGCCAGCAGTTTAAGTCGGGGGGGCAATCAGCCCCAGCATTTT. Translated, it gives CASSLSRGGNQPQHF.

The V call is TRBV19, the J call TRBJ2-5; a possible D gene is TRBD1 (6 bases). The germline gives CDR1 LNHDA, CDR2 SQIVND (reference sequence). CDR3 length: 13 residues. Trimming removed 10 bases from V and 3 bases from J, with 15 bases in between. The CDR3 DNA is TGTGCCACAGGGGCTGTAAGGGAAGAGACCCAGTACTTC. Its translation is CATGAVREETQYF. The entire variable domain, with the rest obtained from reference TRBV19 and TRBJ2-5, is as follows: DGGITQSPKYLFRKEGQNVTLSCEQNLNHDAMYWYRQDPGQGLRLIYYSQIVNDFQKGDIAEGYSVSREKKESFPLTVTSAQKNPTAFYLCATGAVREETQYFGPGTRLLVL.

The rearrangement joins TRBV21-1 to TRBJ1-2; the tabulated D call, TRBD1, remains unverified against the DNA. TRBV21-1 is a pseudogene. CDR3 length equals 16 residues. The CDR3 protein is CASSKPWDRTFYGYTF. DNA of the CDR3: TGTGCCAGCAGCAAGCCTTGGGACAGGACGTTCTATGGCTACACCTTC.

This clone was seen a few times. The chain has TRBV1 and TRBJ2-7; no DNA check was done on the table's D call, TRBD2. TRBV1 is given as a pseudogene. The CDR3 runs 20 residues. Here the CDR3 DNA reads TGCACCAGCAGCCACGGCGCTAGCGGGGAGAGCGCGTTAAACCAGGACCAGCAGTACTTC. Its protein is CTSSHGASGESALNQDQQYF.

In DNA, the CDR3 is TGTGCCTGGAGTGTAAATTTGGTTCGGGCTGGAAACACCATATATTTT. Translated: CAWSVNLVRAGNTIYF. The rearrangement uses TRBV30 and TRBJ1-3; D ambiguous. The CDR3 consists of 16 residues. The germline gives CDR1 GTSNPN, CDR2 SVGIG (reference sequence). The V end lost 0 bases, the J end lost 2 bases, and 14 bases lay between the germline ends.